The 4 T cell receptor beta chains in this list originate from one sample, sequenced in a study of blood T cell repertoires in COVID-19. Sequenced by immunoSEQ multiplex PCR; TCRdb stores in-frame clones only, minus some. The sample lists roughly 180,000 clones; 94% were seen once. Material: peripheral blood. The receptors derive from a young man with COVID-19, enrolled during active disease.

CDR3 amino acids: CASSLAGARETQYF. The CDR3 DNA is TGTGCCAGCAGCTTAGCGGGGGCCCGGGAGACCCAGTACTTC. V usage is TRBV7-3 and J usage is TRBJ2-5, with TRBD2 as a possible D gene (7 bases). The germline V gene has CDR1 SGHTA and CDR2 FQGTGA. Trimming took off 2 bases at V and 5 bases at J, with 12 bases between the two ends. This CDR3 contains 14 residues.

The genes are TRBV30 and TRBJ2-7; TRBD2 agrees at 7 bases. Germline CDR1 is GTSNPN and CDR2 is SVGIG (reference sequence). The CDR3 is 15 residues long. The junction had 11 bases not matched to a gene; V was cut back by 3 bases and J by 3 bases. The CDR3 DNA reads TGTGCCTGGAGGCCATGGGGGGGGGAGCGCTACGAGCAGTACTTC. Its translation: CAWRPWGGERYEQYF.

The V gene is TRBV5-6, the J gene TRBJ1-2; 7 nucleotides agree with TRBD1. This CDR3 is 14 amino acids long. Germline V gene lookup returns CDR1 SGHDT and CDR2 YYEEEE. The V gene end was trimmed by 4 bases and the J gene end by 4 bases; junction bases not matched to a gene: 7. In DNA, the CDR3 is TGTGCCAGCAGCCTTAACAGGGGTCCCTATGGCTACACCTTC. Its protein product is CASSLNRGPYGYTF.

This chain connects TRBV7-3 to TRBJ1-5; D not resolved. V was shortened by 2 bases and J by 2 bases, with 4 bases between the two germline ends. This CDR3 has 13 residues. The germline gives CDR1 SGHTA, CDR2 FQGTGA. The CDR3 protein is CASSLSGNQPQHF. In DNA, the CDR3 is TGTGCCAGCAGCTTATCCGGCAATCAGCCCCAGCATTTT.